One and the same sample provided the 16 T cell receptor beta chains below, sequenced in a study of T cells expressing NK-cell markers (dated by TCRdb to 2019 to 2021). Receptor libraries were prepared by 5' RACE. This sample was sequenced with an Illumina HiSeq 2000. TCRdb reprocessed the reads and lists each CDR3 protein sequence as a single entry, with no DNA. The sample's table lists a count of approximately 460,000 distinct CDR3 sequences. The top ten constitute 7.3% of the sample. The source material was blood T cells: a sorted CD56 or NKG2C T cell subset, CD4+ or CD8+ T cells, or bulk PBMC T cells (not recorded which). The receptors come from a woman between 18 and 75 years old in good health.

CDR3 region: CASSLEAPGTGGGDGYTF. This sequence joins TRBV7-8 and TRBJ1-2; TCRdb outputs TRBD1, but without DNA this stays unchecked. The CDR3 consists of 18 residues. In germline, CDR1 is SGHVS, CDR2 FQNEAQ.

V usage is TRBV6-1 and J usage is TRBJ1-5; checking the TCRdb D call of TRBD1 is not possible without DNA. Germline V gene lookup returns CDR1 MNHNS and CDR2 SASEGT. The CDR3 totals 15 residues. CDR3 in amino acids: CASRHDSNGGQPQHF.

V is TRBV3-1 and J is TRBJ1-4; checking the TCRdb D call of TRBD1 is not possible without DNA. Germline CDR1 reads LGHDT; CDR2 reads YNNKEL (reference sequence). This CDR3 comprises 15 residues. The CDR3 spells CASNLRAGSNEKLFF.

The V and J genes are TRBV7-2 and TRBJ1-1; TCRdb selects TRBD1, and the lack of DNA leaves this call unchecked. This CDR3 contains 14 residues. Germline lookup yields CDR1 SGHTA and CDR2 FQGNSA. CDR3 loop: CASSSLRDRREAFF.

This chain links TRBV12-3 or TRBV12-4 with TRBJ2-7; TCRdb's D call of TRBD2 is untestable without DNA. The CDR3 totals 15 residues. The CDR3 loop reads CASSSGTSYSYEQYF.

The CDR3 region is CSAIAGHSYNEQFF. The chain uses TRBV20-1 and TRBJ2-1; checking the TCRdb D call of TRBD2 is not possible without DNA. The germline gives CDR1 DFQATT, CDR2 SNEGSKA (reference sequence). The CDR3 covers 14 residues.

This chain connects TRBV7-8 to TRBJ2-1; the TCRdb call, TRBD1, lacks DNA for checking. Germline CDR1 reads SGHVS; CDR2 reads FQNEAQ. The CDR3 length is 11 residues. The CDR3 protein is CASSLTGPQFF.

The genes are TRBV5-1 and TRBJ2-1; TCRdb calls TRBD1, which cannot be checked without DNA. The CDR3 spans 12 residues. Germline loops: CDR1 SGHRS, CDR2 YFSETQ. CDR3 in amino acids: CASSDQGNEQFF.

The chain's CDR3 is CASSYRLWGQGIRNTEAFF. The chain recombines TRBV9 with TRBJ1-1; checking the TCRdb D call of TRBD1 is not possible without DNA. The V gene's germline CDR1 is SGDLS and CDR2 YYNGEE. CDR3 size: 19 residues.

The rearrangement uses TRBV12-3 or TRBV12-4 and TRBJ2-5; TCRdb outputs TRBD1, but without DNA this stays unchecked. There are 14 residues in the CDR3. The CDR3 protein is CASRTGSGRETQYF.

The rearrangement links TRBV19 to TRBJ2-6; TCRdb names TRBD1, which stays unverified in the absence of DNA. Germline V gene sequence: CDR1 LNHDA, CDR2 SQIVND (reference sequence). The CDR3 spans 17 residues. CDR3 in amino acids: CASSVRGDSSGANVLTF.

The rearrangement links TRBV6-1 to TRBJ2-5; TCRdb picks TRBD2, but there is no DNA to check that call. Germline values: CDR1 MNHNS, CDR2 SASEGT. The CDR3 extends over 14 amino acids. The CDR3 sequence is CASKRGGVQETQYF.

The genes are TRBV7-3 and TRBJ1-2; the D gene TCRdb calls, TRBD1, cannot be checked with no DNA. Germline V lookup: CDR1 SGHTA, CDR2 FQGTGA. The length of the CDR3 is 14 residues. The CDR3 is CASSLTPGSAGYTF. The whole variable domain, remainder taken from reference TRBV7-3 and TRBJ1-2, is GAGVSQTPSNKVTEKGKYVELRCDPISGHTALYWYRQSLGQGPEFLIYFQGTGAADDSGLPNDRFFAVRPEGSVSTLKIQRTERGDSAVYLCASSLTPGSAGYTFGSGTRLTVV.

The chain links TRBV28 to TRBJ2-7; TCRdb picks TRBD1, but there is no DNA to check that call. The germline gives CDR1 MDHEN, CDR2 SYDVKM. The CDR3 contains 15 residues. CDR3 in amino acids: CASSPRPGATYEQYF.

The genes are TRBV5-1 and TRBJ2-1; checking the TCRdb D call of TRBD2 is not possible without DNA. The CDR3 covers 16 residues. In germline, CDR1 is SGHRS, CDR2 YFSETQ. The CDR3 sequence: CASSLAGTSAQGEQFF.

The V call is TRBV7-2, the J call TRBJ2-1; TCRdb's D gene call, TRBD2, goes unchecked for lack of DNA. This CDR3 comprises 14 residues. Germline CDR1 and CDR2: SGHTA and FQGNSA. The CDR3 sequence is CASRTAGAGNEQFF.